This entry is about one T cell receptor (beta chain). Data came from immunoSEQ multiplex PCR; TCRdb stores just in-frame clones and leaves some out. The table shows approximately 330,000 clones, with around nine tenths occurring only once. The data were taken from a study of blood T cell repertoires in COVID-19. On the study more broadly: COVID-19 samples, acute and convalescent, were from the United States, Italy and Spain.

The CDR3 totals 13 residues. Germline lookup yields CDR1 MNHEY and CDR2 SVGAGI. V shed 10 bases, J shed 1 base, and the junction held 2 bases outside the gene matches. Recruitment covered roughly 24 US areas and drew participants whose ages spanned about 18 to 95 years. Participants were placed into cohorts based on the clinical history they reported. Two negative PCRs, clearance, or symptom resolution had been documented for recovered Cohort 3 donors. The clonotype was recovered from a woman aged 25 to 39 who had recovered from COVID-19. The rearrangement links TRBV6-5 to TRBJ2-3; 10 positions agree with TRBD2. Specimen: PBMCs or T cells enriched from blood (not recorded which). CDR3 DNA sequence: TGTGCCACCGGGACTAGCGGCACAGATACGCAGTATTTT. Protein product: CATGTSGTDTQYF.